This paragraph covers one T cell receptor (beta chain) sequence. Its antigen is unknown. A read error may produce the germline difference seen at one junction end. This record belongs to a study of cytomegalovirus exposure and HLA in healthy donors. Study context: It was reported in a later analysis that the 120 validation repertoires used the same platform as the roughly 700 first-cohort repertoires. Study-wide results and limits: The classifier reportedly diagnosed cytomegalovirus status with high sensitivity and specificity.

Only in-frame clones appear in the TCRdb table, and some are missing; sequencing was by immunoSEQ multiplex PCR. The repertoire holds 150,000 to 200,000 clones, with 75% to 90% as singletons. Sequenced input: PBMCs. This sequence was found in a woman younger than 35 in good health and CMV-seronegative.

The CDR3 bases are TGTGCCAGCAGCTTAGGCCGGGACAAAAAAAATTTT. Its protein product is CASSLGRDKKNF. V gene TRBV13 combines with J gene TRBJ1-4, with a tentative D call TRBD1 (6 bases). The CDR3 loop spans 12 amino acids. The V gene's germline CDR1 is PRHDT and CDR2 FYEKMQ (reference sequence).